This TCR beta chain is from a study of T cell responses to AZD1222 COVID-19 vaccine. At the level of the study: Second-dose groups at about 4 or about 12 weeks were pooled. Overall study findings and caveats: Researchers took repertoire samples only after the peak T cell response had come. In a largely white British group with more females than males, clonal diversity was possibly underestimated.

Regarding this clone: As yet, its antigen is unknown.

Repertoires were generated with immunoSEQ multiplex PCR, while TCRdb's copy carries only in-frame clones and drops some. The sample lists about 110,000 clones, more than 70% occurring once. Material: peripheral blood, obtained on day 0 of AZD1222 vaccination. This clonotype was obtained from an adult in good health.

The CDR3, as DNA: TGTGCCAGCAGCCCAGACAGGGACGAGCAGTACTTC. Protein product: CASSPDRDEQYF. V is TRBV9 and J is TRBJ2-7, with TRBD1 matching 7 bases. The germline V gene encodes CDR1 SGDLS and CDR2 YYNGEE. V lost 4 bases to trimming and J lost 5 bases; unmatched junction nucleotides: 3. The CDR3 is 12 amino acids.